This TCR beta chain was identified in a study of Graves' ophthalmopathy and Graves' hyperthyroidism. Study at large: At initial diagnosis, peripheral blood was obtained, and this preceded any treatment.

Germline V gene data show CDR1 as KGHSH and CDR2 as LQKENI. This CDR3 has 16 amino acids. Amplified material comprised TCR beta CDR3 regions derived from RNA transcripts. In the first round, RT-PCR was carried out with HTBI primers, and a multiplex PCR formed the second round. MiXCR, applied by TCRdb to the multiplex PCR reads, yields one record per CDR3 protein. The sample consists of about 400,000 distinct CDR3 sequences, about 16% of them appearing once. A few counts support this clonotype. A much larger clone lies a single base off, so this may be a read error. The J gene is TRBJ2-5, the V gene TRBV18, with D perhaps matching TRBD1 (6 bases). This clonotype was obtained from a woman in her late teens or twenties with Graves' ophthalmopathy. The specimen was peripheral blood. The CDR3 spells CDSSLYRGGPWETQYF. The CDR3 nucleotides read TGTGACAGCTCACTCTACCGAGGGGGTCCATGGGAGACCCAGTACTTC.